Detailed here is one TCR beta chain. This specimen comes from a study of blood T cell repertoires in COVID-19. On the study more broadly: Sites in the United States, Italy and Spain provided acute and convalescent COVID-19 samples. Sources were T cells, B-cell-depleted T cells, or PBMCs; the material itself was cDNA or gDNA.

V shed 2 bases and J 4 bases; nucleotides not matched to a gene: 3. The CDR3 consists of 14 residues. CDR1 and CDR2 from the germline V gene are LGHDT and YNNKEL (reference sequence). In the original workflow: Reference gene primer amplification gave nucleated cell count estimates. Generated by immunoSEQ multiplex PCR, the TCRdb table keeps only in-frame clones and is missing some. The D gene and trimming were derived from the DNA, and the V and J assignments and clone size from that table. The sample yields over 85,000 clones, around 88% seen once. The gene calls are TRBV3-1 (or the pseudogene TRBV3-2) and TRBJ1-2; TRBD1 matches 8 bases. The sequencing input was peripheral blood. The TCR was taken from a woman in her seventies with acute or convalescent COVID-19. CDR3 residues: CASSQLDRVYGYTF. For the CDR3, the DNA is TGTGCCAGCAGCCAATTGGACAGGGTCTATGGCTACACCTTC.